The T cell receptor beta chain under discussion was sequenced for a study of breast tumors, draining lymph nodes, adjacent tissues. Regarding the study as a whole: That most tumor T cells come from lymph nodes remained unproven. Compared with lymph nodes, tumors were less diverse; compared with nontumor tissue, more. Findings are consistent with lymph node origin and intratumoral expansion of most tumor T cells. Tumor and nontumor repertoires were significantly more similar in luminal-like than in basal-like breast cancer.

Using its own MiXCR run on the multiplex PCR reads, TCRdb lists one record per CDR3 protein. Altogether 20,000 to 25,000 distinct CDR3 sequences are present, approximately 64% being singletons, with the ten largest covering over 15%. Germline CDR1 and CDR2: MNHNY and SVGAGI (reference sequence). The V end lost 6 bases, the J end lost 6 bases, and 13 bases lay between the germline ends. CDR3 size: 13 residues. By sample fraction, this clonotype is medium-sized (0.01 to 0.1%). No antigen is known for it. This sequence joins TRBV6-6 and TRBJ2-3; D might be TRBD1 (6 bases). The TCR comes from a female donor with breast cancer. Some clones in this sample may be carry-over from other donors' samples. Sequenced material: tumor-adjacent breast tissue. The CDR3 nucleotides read TGTGCCAGCAGCCCTCTGGGGGCGGATACGCAGTATTTT. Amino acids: CASSPLGADTQYF.